A single sample is the source of the 25 T cell receptor beta chains below, sequenced in a study of T cells in Graves' hyperthyroidism and ophthalmopathy. Regions amplified from RNA transcripts were the TCR beta CDR3 regions. TCR CDR3 regions were first amplified by RT-PCR with HTBI primers. Each CDR3 protein gets one entry after TCRdb re-called the multiplex PCR reads with MiXCR. The table has around 300,000 distinct CDR3 sequences, 13% to 15% seen once. The sample comprised blood. These receptors all stem from a woman between 50 and 59 years old with Graves' hyperthyroidism that later progressed to Graves' ophthalmopathy.

This clonotype was observed many times. This chain joins TRBV19 and TRBJ2-1, with TRBD2 matching over 12 bases. The J segment lost 10 bases and the V segment lost 0 bases, leaving 10 bases of the junction unmatched. From germline, CDR1 is LNHDA and CDR2 SQIVND (reference sequence). CDR3 size: 17 residues. The CDR3 reads CASSIEGSASGRDEQFF. CDR3 sequence (DNA): TGTGCCAGTAGTATAGAGGGGAGTGCTAGCGGGAGGGACGAGCAGTTCTTC.

On this clonotype: A much bigger clone sits one base away, suggesting this may be a read error. The conserved phenylalanine or tryptophan normally closing the CDR3 is absent here, so this likely arose from a read error. The chain recombines TRBV4-2 with TRBJ2-3, with D hard to call. Trimming left V 0 bases short and J 3 bases short, with 19 bases between. The CDR3 is made up of 18 amino acids. Germline loops: CDR1 LGHNA, CDR2 YNFKEQ. The CDR3 spells CASSQEWGISVLTDTQYL. CDR3 coding DNA: TGTGCCAGCAGCCAAGAATGGGGTATCAGCGTACTAACAGATACGCAGTATCTT.

This clonotype has only one observation. The chain is built from TRBV28 and TRBJ1-5; no clear D. V dropped 4 bases and J dropped 2 bases, with 9 bases sitting between them. This CDR3 is 14 amino acids long. The germline gives CDR1 MDHEN, CDR2 SYDVKM. The CDR3 region is CASSSRIGNQPQHF. DNA for the CDR3: TGTGCCAGCAGTTCCCGGATAGGCAATCAGCCCCAGCATTTT.

This clonotype was seen many times. The CDR3 nucleotides are TGTGCCAGCAGCTTGGGGCTCGTCGGCTCCTACGAGCAGTACTTC. Amino acid sequence: CASSLGLVGSYEQYF. The V gene is TRBV5-5, the J gene TRBJ2-7; D not resolved. Trimming stripped 0 bases from V and 0 bases from J, with 10 bases between. CDR1 and CDR2 from the germline V gene are SGHKS and YYEKEE (reference sequence). This CDR3 spans 15 amino acids.

The chain couples TRBV28 to TRBJ1-1, with 7 bases lining up with TRBD1. In germline, CDR1 is MDHEN, CDR2 SYDVKM. This CDR3 contains 14 residues. The junction had 4 bases not matched to a gene; V was cut back by 1 base and J by 5 bases. The CDR3 reads CASSLSGQWTEAFF. The CDR3 nucleotides are TGTGCCAGCAGTTTATCGGGACAGTGGACTGAAGCTTTCTTT.

The V and J genes are TRBV2 and TRBJ1-5, with a possible D match to TRBD1 (6 bases). Between the trimmed V and J ends, which lost 5 bases and 7 bases, there was a span of 6 bases. The germline CDR1 and CDR2 sequences are SNHLY and FYNNEI. The CDR3 is 11 amino acids. Written as DNA, the CDR3 is TGTGCCAGCAGTAGGGGGCAGCCCCAGCATTTT. It translates to CASSRGQPQHF.

This clonotype was picked up many times. The genes are TRBV6-1 and TRBJ2-3; D is undetermined. The CDR3 length is 16 residues. The germline V and J ends were trimmed by 5 bases and 0 bases, with 15 bases remaining between them. CDR1 is MNHNS, CDR2 SASEGT, per germline. The CDR3 region is CASSSGIGGSTDTQYF. For the CDR3, the DNA is TGTGCCAGCAGTTCCGGCATAGGCGGTAGCACAGATACGCAGTATTTT.

This clonotype was seen ten or more times. The V call is TRBV11-3, the J call TRBJ2-2; TRBD1 aligns across 9 bases. Per the germline V gene, CDR1 is SGHNT and CDR2 is YENEEA. CDR3 length: 15 residues. V shed 5 bases, J shed 6 bases, and the junction held 7 bases outside the gene matches. The CDR3 DNA reads TGTGCCAGCAGCCCGGGACAGGGCGGTTCCGGGGAGCTGTTTTTT. Its translation: CASSPGQGGSGELFF. The whole variable domain, remainder taken from reference TRBV11-3 and TRBJ2-2, is EAGVVQSPRYKIIEKKQPVAFWCNPISGHNTLYWYLQNLGQGPELLIRYENEEAVDDSQLPKDRFSAERLKGVDSTLKIQPAELGDSAVYLCASSPGQGGSGELFFGEGSRLTVL.

This clonotype was found many times. A junction boundary mismatches the germline segment, possibly from a read error. The chain recombines TRBV5-6 with TRBJ2-1; 10 bases are a match to TRBD2. The CDR3 runs to 18 residues. Germline lookup yields CDR1 SGHDT and CDR2 YYEEEE. The CDR3 region is CASNLEASGSLTYNEQFF. As DNA, the CDR3 is TGTGCCAGCAACTTGGAGGCTAGCGGGAGTCTAACCTACAATGAGCAGTTCTTC.

This clonotype was seen ten or more times. The rearrangement links TRBV7-2 to TRBJ2-1; tentative D call: TRBD1 (6 bases). The CDR3 runs to 15 residues. V was pared by 1 base and J by 3 bases, with 10 bases between. Germline V gene sequence: CDR1 SGHTA, CDR2 FQGNSA. The CDR3 nucleotides are TGTGCCAGCAGCTTAGGAAGCAGGGGCTACAATGAGCAGTTCTTC. Amino acids: CASSLGSRGYNEQFF.

This clonotype was seen more than once but under ten times. The CDR3: CASSEEGTGELFF. CDR3 sequence (DNA): TGCGCCAGCAGTGAGGAGGGTACCGGGGAGCTGTTTTTT. The J gene is TRBJ2-2, the V gene TRBV10-1, with TRBD2 as a possible D gene (5 bases). The CDR3 consists of 13 residues. The ends were cut back, 2 bases at V and 5 bases at J, with 6 bases in the middle. CDR1 is WNHNN, CDR2 SYGVQD, per germline (reference sequence).

This clonotype was found many times. V gene TRBV28 combines with J gene TRBJ2-1; 7 nucleotides line up with TRBD2. J gave up 6 bases and V 5 bases, and 10 bases lay outside the gene matches. This CDR3 is 15 amino acids long. CDR1 and CDR2 (germline): MDHEN, SYDVKM. CDR3 region: CASSVGGEGFNEQFF. CDR3 nucleotides: TGTGCCAGCAGTGTAGGAGGGGAGGGATTCAATGAGCAGTTCTTC.

This chain uses TRBV30 with TRBJ2-5; 11 bases match TRBD2. The J segment lost 5 bases and the V segment lost 4 bases, leaving 3 bases of the junction unmatched. This CDR3 spans 13 amino acids. CDR1 and CDR2 (germline): GTSNPN, SVGIG (reference sequence). The CDR3 is CAWKLAGVETQYF. The CDR3 nucleotides read TGTGCCTGGAAACTAGCGGGGGTTGAGACCCAGTACTTC.

This clonotype has at least ten counts. This chain uses TRBV28 with TRBJ1-2; possibly TRBD1 for D (5 bases). CDR1 MDHEN and CDR2 SYDVKM come from the germline V gene. The CDR3 contains 15 residues. The V gene lost 4 bases and the J gene lost 4 bases, with 16 bases spanning the gap. This chain's CDR3 is CASSSPDIMGYGYTF. Written as DNA, the CDR3 is TGTGCCAGCAGTTCTCCGGACATTATGGGCTATGGCTACACCTTC.

V gene TRBV19 combines with J gene TRBJ2-7, with 7 positions matching TRBD2. The CDR3 runs 14 residues. J gave up 1 base and V 5 bases, and 5 bases lay outside the gene matches. Germline CDR1 is LNHDA and CDR2 is SQIVND (reference sequence). CDR3 residues: CASSHGLESYEQYF. The CDR3 region has the DNA TGTGCCAGTAGTCACGGACTAGAGTCCTACGAGCAGTACTTC.

There are many counts of this clonotype. The chain recombines TRBV20-1 with TRBJ2-1, with D perhaps assigned TRBD1 or TRBD2 (7 bases each). V was pared by 3 bases and J by 6 bases, with 18 bases between. Germline-derived CDR1 and CDR2 are DFQATT and SNEGSKA (reference sequence). The length of the CDR3 is 15 residues. This CDR3 is CSASWRLRGGNEQFF. The CDR3 nucleotides are TGCAGTGCTAGCTGGCGACTCAGGGGGGGCAATGAGCAGTTCTTC.

This clonotype has more than one count but fewer than ten. This chain connects TRBV7-9 to TRBJ1-1; perhaps TRBD1 as D (6 bases). The CDR3 sequence is 13 residues long. V shed 5 bases and J shed 5 bases, with 12 bases lying between them. The germline CDR1 and CDR2 sequences are SEHNR and FQNEAQ (reference sequence). The CDR3 sequence is CASSPFQGTEAFF. In DNA form, the CDR3 reads TGTGCCAGCAGCCCTTTCCAGGGGACTGAAGCTTTCTTT.

Here the CDR3 reads CASSLRGEANTGELFF. The CDR3 DNA sequence: TGTGCCAGCAGCTTACGGGGGGAGGCGAACACCGGGGAGCTGTTTTTT. The chain uses TRBV7-9 and TRBJ2-2; 7 bases align to TRBD2. After removal of 2 bases from V and 0 bases from J, the junction contained 3 bases not matched to a gene. The CDR3 covers 16 residues. Germline V CDR1 and CDR2: SEHNR, FQNEAQ (reference sequence).

This clonotype has a handful of counts. This may come from a read error, since a much larger clone is one base off. The chain recombines TRBV11-2 with TRBJ1-5; D is unresolved. The CDR3 is made up of 14 amino acids. In germline, CDR1 is SGHAT, CDR2 FQNNGV. The chain's CDR3 is CTSSPGILNQPQHF. The DNA for the CDR3 is TGTACCAGCAGCCCCGGGATACTCAATCAGCCCCAGCATTTT.

This clonotype was recorded a few times. The chain links TRBV7-8 to TRBJ1-2; TRBD1 agrees at 7 bases. Trimming took 6 bases from V and 4 from J; bases not matched to a gene: 8. Germline V lookup: CDR1 SGHVS, CDR2 FQNEAQ. The CDR3 length is 14 residues. Here the CDR3 reads CASRPTGAPYGYTF. The CDR3 nucleotides read TGTGCCAGCAGGCCCACAGGGGCCCCCTATGGCTACACCTTC. Supplemented by reference TRBV7-8 and TRBJ1-2, the full variable domain reads GAGVSQSPRYKVAKRGQDVALRCDPISGHVSLFWYQQALGQGPEFLTYFQNEAQLDKSGLPSDRFFAERPEGSVSTLKIQRTQQEDSAVYLCASRPTGAPYGYTFGSGTRLTVV.

This clonotype was recorded many times. J is TRBJ2-1 and V is TRBV11-3; 9 bases match TRBD1. The junction had 17 bases not matched to a gene; V was cut back by 5 bases and J by 6 bases. The CDR3 consists of 18 residues. The germline V gene encodes CDR1 SGHNT and CDR2 YENEEA. The CDR3: CASSPGKDRGWSGNEQFF. The CDR3 DNA is TGTGCCAGCAGCCCAGGAAAGGACAGGGGTTGGAGTGGCAATGAGCAGTTCTTC. Drawing the rest from reference TRBV11-3 and TRBJ2-1, the complete variable domain is EAGVVQSPRYKIIEKKQPVAFWCNPISGHNTLYWYLQNLGQGPELLIRYENEEAVDDSQLPKDRFSAERLKGVDSTLKIQPAELGDSAVYLCASSPGKDRGWSGNEQFFGPGTRLTVL.

This clonotype was detected many times. The chain joins TRBV6-1 to TRBJ2-5; D possibly corresponds to TRBD2 (5 bases). Per the germline V gene, CDR1 is MNHNS and CDR2 is SASEGT. The CDR3 covers 14 residues. V gave up 8 bases and J gave up 0 bases, with 13 bases separating them. In nucleotides, the CDR3 is TGTGCCAGCGTCGCACTAGTAAACCAAGAGACCCAGTACTTC. Amino acids: CASVALVNQETQYF.

This clonotype was counted many times. The rearrangement joins TRBV28 to TRBJ1-6; D uncertain. Germline CDR1 is MDHEN and CDR2 is SYDVKM. Trimming removed 7 bases at V and 0 bases at J, with 16 bases between. This CDR3 is 17 amino acids long. The CDR3 loop is CASNLGPPSSYNSPLHF. As DNA, the CDR3 is TGTGCCAGCAACCTAGGGCCCCCGAGCTCCTATAATTCACCCCTCCACTTT.

The sample holds many counts of this clonotype. Being one base from a much bigger clone, this may be a read error. The CDR3, as DNA: TGTGCCAGCAGCCGATACAATGAGCAGTTCTTC. Translation gives CASSRYNEQFF. The rearrangement joins TRBV28 to TRBJ2-1; D is uncertain. The CDR3 extends over 11 amino acids. CDR1 is MDHEN and CDR2 is SYDVKM in the germline V gene. V was trimmed by 6 bases and J by 4 bases, leaving 4 bases between them.

The V call is TRBV7-6, the J call TRBJ2-3; TRBD2 matches at 9 bases. The CDR3 is 16 amino acids. J lost 4 bases, V lost 5 bases, and 10 bases had no gene match. Germline CDR1 SGHVS, CDR2 FNYEAQ. This CDR3 is CASSPVVSGSADTQYF. For the CDR3, the DNA is TGTGCCAGCAGCCCCGTTGTTAGCGGGAGTGCAGATACGCAGTATTTT.